This entry is about one T cell receptor beta chain. This clone's antigen is unknown. No quality values exist for individual bases; no much larger clone is one base distant. This specimen comes from a study of cytomegalovirus exposure and HLA in healthy donors (dated by TCRdb to about 2017). For context, the study as a whole: According to an earlier analysis of several hundred of the donors, 150 million to 200 million T cells yielded over 90 million unique TCR beta sequences and about 300 Gb of sequence data. Roughly 300 gigabases of sequencing data and around 80 million unique TCR sequences made up an early release that covered some 640 HLA-typed donors. Of the 300 to 450 genotyped donors, more than 75% were placed in the genetic ancestry cluster associated with self-reported Caucasian donors. The study aimed to test whether signatures of past pathogen exposure could be identified by cataloging public T cell receptors. The study profiled the T cell repertoires of around 700 subjects by immunosequencing and related them to cytomegalovirus serostatus. A separate validation cohort of roughly 130 different subjects was used in addition to the roughly 620-subject first cohort. To predict cytomegalovirus infection status, the study brought together high-throughput TCR immunosequencing, statistical association of individual TCRs with disease status, and machine learning. A later analysis re-analyzed previously published TCR beta repertoires from 666 donors and added high-resolution HLA genotyping to study TCR occurrence patterns. In the later analysis, no new phenotypic data were used to find candidate immune exposures; instead, reliance was placed on TCR beta sequences and their occurrence across donors. An earlier analysis of around 580 of the donors used high-throughput TCR beta sequencing to judge whether each TCR beta V gene segment behaved as functional or pseudogenic. Donor age, sex, ethnicity and CMV serostatus were collected together with the repertoire data. A later genetic analysis used genome-wide SNP genotypes for about 60% of the roughly 700 donors, treating that subset as a discovery cohort. All discovery cohort repertoires had been generated using a single sequencing platform. HLA typing included class I and class II loci at four-digit resolution. Typing coverage varied by locus: 629-630 donors for A, B, C, DRB1 and DQB1; more than 500 for DQA1; about 600 for DPA1; roughly 450 for DPB1. Roughly five DR-DQ haplotypes were handled as single units for association and clustering, since linkage in the cohort was strong. Across approximately 400 genotyped donors of the cohort, an average of about 240,000 unique TCR beta nucleotide sequences per donor were sequenced, and about a sixth of those sequences were non-productive.

General conclusions and limits of the study: Because HLA typing was unavailable for some donors at each locus, only the typed subset was used in association tests. The cohort was sequenced for TCR beta chains only, and without alpha or paired-chain data the features that could be detected were limited. Several of the top co-occurrence clusters appeared to be linked to parvovirus B19, influenza, CMV and Epstein-Barr virus, according to a later analysis. A further reported finding was that TCR beta sequences accurately predicted the HLA-A and HLA-B alleles for most subjects in the first cohort. According to the authors, the approach could potentially be generalized to other disease states and immunological phenotypes. A group of highly shared sequence variants was considered likely to be a technical artifact of the sequencing pipeline. In a later genetic analysis, a missense DCLRE1C variant was associated with V-gene and J-gene trimming of TCR beta chains, and the association was replicated in an independent cohort. A later analysis found that HLA-associated TCR beta chains were more clonally expanded and had lower generation probabilities than equally common non-associated chains. According to a later genetic analysis, donors in an Asian-associated ancestry cluster had fewer N-insertions in productive TCRs than the roughly 670-donor mean. About 17 rarely observed V segments, including chromosome 9 orphons, were excluded from the earlier analysis of some 590 of the donors because counts were too low. Three of the identified cytomegalovirus-associated TCR beta chains were confirmed in vitro to be specific for cytomegalovirus antigens. The classifier was reported to diagnose cytomegalovirus status with high specificity and sensitivity in both the original and validation cohorts. Most TCR sequences were observed very rarely across donors, whereas some public TCRs were present in many individuals. Linkage disequilibrium might explain the correlated functional status among segregating V segments, but an unknown experimental factor could not be ruled out. A total of about 150 TCR beta chains were listed by the study as associated with cytomegalovirus. Roughly uniform sequencing depth across donors was assumed in presence/absence analyses, although this assumption may not hold. CMV serostatus was the only immune exposure information available for the cohort. When HLA alleles, especially DR and DQ, strongly co-occurred, attributing TCR associations to individual alleles was difficult. Specific HLA alleles were associated with 15,000 to 20,000 TCR beta sequences at a false discovery rate of 0.05 in a later analysis. In a later analysis, the rate of TCR association differed among HLA loci, with DRB1 alleles having the most associated TCRs and HLA-C alleles having the fewest. In an earlier analysis of some 500 of the donors, most TCR beta V segments appeared in productive rearrangements about 87% or about 30% of the time, broadly matching IMGT annotations. Most CMV-associated TCR beta chains appeared to be HLA-restricted in a later analysis, and the HLA associations seemed to be driven largely by CMV exposure.

In total, approximately 610 healthy bone marrow donors made up the cohort. At the time of sampling, all cohort members were nominally healthy, though unrecorded immune exposures were likely present. The donor tested CMV seropositive, placing the donor among the 250 to 350 seropositive members of the cohort. A peripheral blood sample was provided by each donor, and peripheral blood mononuclear cells were used for TCR beta sequencing. Genomic DNA was extracted from the blood cell samples with the Qiagen DNeasy Blood Extraction Kit. Libraries were built with the immunoSEQ multiplex PCR assay. For the multiplex PCR, a mixture combining 60 forward primers for TCR Vbeta segments and 13 reverse primers for TCR Jbeta segments was used. The CDR3 region of rearranged TCR beta genes was amplified from genomic DNA with a multiplex PCR assay. The Illumina HiSeq System was used to sequence the amplified TCR beta libraries as 87-base-pair reads. The paper's data handling went like this. A later analysis counted tens of millions of unique TCR beta chains across the 550 to 700 repertoires, and about 10 million of these chains were shared by at least two donors. A nearest-neighbor algorithm error-corrected the raw reads and collapsed the reads into unique sequences, merging closely related sequences to remove PCR and sequencing errors. Alignment of CDR3 sequences to IMGT reference sequences was used to assign V, D and J gene segments. Each retained sequence needed at least a six-nucleotide match to both a V gene segment and a J gene segment. Rearrangements were classified as productive when the CDR3 lacked stop codons and remained in frame with V and J, and all other rearrangements were classified as non-productive. Following IMGT convention, CDR3 was defined as the stretch from the second conserved V-encoded cysteine up to the conserved J-encoded phenylalanine. Sequences without an unambiguous match to a single V gene segment were excluded from the earlier analysis of several hundred of the donors. In an earlier analysis of 587 of the donors, a V segment was called functional when productive rearrangements were above 56.7%, and segregating when the standard deviation between donors exceeded 5%. A statistical classification framework was built for diagnosing cytomegalovirus status from the catalog of TCR beta chain sequences. A later analysis assigned V and J genes by comparing TCR nucleotide sequences with IMGT/GENE-DB human TR gene sequences. A later analysis assigned CDR3 sequences and most-parsimonious VDJ recombination scenarios with the TCRdist pipeline. In a later analysis, each TCR beta chain was defined by its CDR3 amino acid sequence together with its V-gene family, and reads without a unique V-gene family were excluded. To address suspected cross-contamination and a sequencing artifact, a later analysis removed 550 to 750 highly shared, low-generation-probability nucleotide sequences. In a later analysis, a clonal expansion index for each public chain was calculated from normalized within-repertoire ranks of inferred template counts. Generation probabilities in a later analysis came from a VDJ recombination model fitted to out-of-frame rearrangements, and those results were checked against IGoR. In a later analysis, TCR-TCR, TCR-HLA and TCR-CMV co-occurrence was scored with hypergeometric tests, and a repertoire-size bias correction was applied to TCR pairs. To estimate false discovery rates, a later analysis permuted the HLA or CMV assignments 20 times. A later analysis grouped co-occurring TCRs with DBSCAN, adding TCRdist sequence similarity when clustering within HLA-allele-positive subsets. For co-occurrence clustering, repertoires with fewer than 30,000 or more than 120,000 public chains were excluded, along with a handful of repertoires with anomalous nucleotide sharing. The immuneACCESS repertoire file appears here via TCRdb, limited to in-frame rearrangements. These files lack a portion of the clones; in checked studies, under half of the deficit traces to unresolved V genes, and the cause of the others is not known. V, J and clone size derive from that table, while D and trimming were established from the DNA sequence. Present in this sample are approximately 200,000 clones, 75% to 85% of which were seen just once. 1.5% to 1.7% of the sample rests with the top ten.

Sequencing was done on a sample of PBMCs. The source is a girl aged 10-17 years in good health and CMV-seropositive.

The nucleotide sequence is given as TGTGCCAGCTCACCTACAGGGGTGGCAACTAATGAAAAACTGTTTTTT. It encodes CASSPTGVATNEKLFF. This receptor chain uses TRBV18 and TRBJ1-4; TRBD1 aligns with 7 central bases. The junction shows trimming of 3 bases on V and 0 bases on J, and the gene matches do not reach 4 bases of it. From the cysteine up to the phenylalanine, the CDR3 has a length of 16 residues. Only the CDR3 part of the read is kept: 48 bases, read in frame from the first base. Based on the germline V gene, the CDR1 and CDR2 sequences are KGHSH and LQKENI. This CDR3, with the reference TRBV18 and TRBJ1-4 proteins standing in past its ends, gives the full variable domain NAGVMQNPRHLVRRRGQEARLRCSPMKGHSHVYWYRQLPEEGLKFMVYLQKENIIDESGMPKERFSAEFPKEGPSILRIQQVVRGDSAAYFCASSPTGVATNEKLFFGSGTQLSVL.